This T cell receptor beta chain emerged from a study of T cell responses to AZD1222 COVID-19 vaccine. TCRdb keeps only in-frame clones here, not all; method: immunoSEQ multiplex PCR. The sample holds some 72,000 clones; roughly 94% are singletons and the top ten take approximately 6.5%. About this clone itself: Its specificity is not known.

Study findings and constraints: White British people made up most donors, females outnumbered males, and clonal diversity was possibly underestimated.

The CDR3 loop spans 16 amino acids. The germline CDR1 and CDR2 sequences are SGHVS and FQNEAQ. V was trimmed by 5 bases and J by 6 bases, leaving 23 bases between them. The specimen comprised peripheral blood, sampled on day 0 of MenACWY control vaccination. The source of this sequence is an adult in good health. The chain is built from TRBV7-8 and TRBJ2-7, with D possibly being TRBD1 or TRBD2 (6 bases each). The CDR3 nucleotides read TGTGCCAGCAGCGTAAGGGGGGCCAGTACCGGGGGCGAGCAGTACTTC. As protein: CASSVRGASTGGEQYF.